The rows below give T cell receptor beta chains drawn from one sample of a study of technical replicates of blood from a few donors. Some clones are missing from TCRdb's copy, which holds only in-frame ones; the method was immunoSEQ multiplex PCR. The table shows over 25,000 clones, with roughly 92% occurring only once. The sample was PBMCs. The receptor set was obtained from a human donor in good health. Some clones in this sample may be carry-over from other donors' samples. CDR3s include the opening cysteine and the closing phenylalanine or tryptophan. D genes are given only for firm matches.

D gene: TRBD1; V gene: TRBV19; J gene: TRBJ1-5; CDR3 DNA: TGTGCCAGTAGTACTGGGACAGCACAGCCCCAGCATTTT; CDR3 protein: CASSTGTAQPQHF
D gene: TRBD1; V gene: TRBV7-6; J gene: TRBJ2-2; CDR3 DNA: TGTGCCAGCAGCGCACGGACAGGGGGTATCGGGGAGCTGTTTTTT; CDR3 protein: CASSARTGGIGELFF
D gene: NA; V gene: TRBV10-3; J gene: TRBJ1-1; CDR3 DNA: TGTGCCATCAGCCGGGAGAGCCAAAACACTGAAGCTTTCTTT; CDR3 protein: CAISRESQNTEAFF
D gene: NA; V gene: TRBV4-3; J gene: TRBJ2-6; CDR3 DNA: TGCGCCAGCAGCCAAGACGGACAGTTCTTCTCTGGGGCCAACGTCCTGACTTTC; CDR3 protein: CASSQDGQFFSGANVLTF
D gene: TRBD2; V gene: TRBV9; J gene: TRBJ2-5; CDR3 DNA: TGTGCCAGCAGCCTCGGACTAGCGGGAGGTCTAAACAAAGAGACCCAGTACTTC; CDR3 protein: CASSLGLAGGLNKETQYF
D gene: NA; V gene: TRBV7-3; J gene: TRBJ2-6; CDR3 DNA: TGTGCCAGCAGCTTATCAGCCGGGGTTGGGGCCAACGTCCTGACTTTC; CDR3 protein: CASSLSAGVGANVLTF
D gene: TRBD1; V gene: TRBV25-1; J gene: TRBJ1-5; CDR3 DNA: TGTGCCAGCAGTGAACTGAAGGAACAGGGGAGCAATCAGCCCCAGCATTTT; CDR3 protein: CASSELKEQGSNQPQHF
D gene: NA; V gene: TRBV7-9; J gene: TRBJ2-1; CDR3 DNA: TGTGCCAGCAGCTCGGCCGGGACACTCGGGAGGAGCTCCTACAATGAGCAGTTCTTC; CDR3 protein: CASSSAGTLGRSSYNEQFF
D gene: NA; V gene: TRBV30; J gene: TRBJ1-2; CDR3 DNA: TGTGCCTGGAGTATCTCCGCGCGTGGCTACACCTTC; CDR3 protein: CAWSISARGYTF
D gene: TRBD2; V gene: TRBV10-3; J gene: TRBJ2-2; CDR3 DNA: TGTGCCATCAGTGGGGCTAGCGGTACCAACACCGGGGAGCTGTTTTTT; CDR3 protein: CAISGASGTNTGELFF
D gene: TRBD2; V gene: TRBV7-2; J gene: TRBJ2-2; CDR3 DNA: TGTGCCAGCAGCTTAAATGGGGGGGGATACACCGGGGAGCTGTTTTTT; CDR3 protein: CASSLNGGGYTGELFF
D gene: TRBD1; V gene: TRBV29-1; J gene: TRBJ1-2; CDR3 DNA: TGCAGCGACGACAGGGGACCCTTCTATGGCTACACCTTC; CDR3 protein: CSDDRGPFYGYTF
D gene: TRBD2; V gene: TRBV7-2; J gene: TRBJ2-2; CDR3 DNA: TGTGCCAGCAGCTTATCTAGCGGGGGGGCCGGTGGGACCGGGGAGCTGTTTTTT; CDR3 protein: CASSLSSGGAGGTGELFF
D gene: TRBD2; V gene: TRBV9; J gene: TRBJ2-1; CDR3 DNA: TGTGCCAGCAGCGTAGAGGGCGGGGCGACGGGGGTAGCGGGGTATGAGCAGTTCTTC; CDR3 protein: CASSVEGGATGVAGYEQFF
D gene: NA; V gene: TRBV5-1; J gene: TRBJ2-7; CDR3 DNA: TGCGCCAGCAGCTTGAACTTCCAGATGGCGGTCGAGCAGTACTTC; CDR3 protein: CASSLNFQMAVEQYF
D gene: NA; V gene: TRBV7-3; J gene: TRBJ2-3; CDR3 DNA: TGTGCCAGCAGCCCTTCCCTTACAGGGCTCACAGATACGCAGTATTTT; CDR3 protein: CASSPSLTGLTDTQYF